This TCR beta chain appears in the sequencing data of a study of tumor and adjacent non-tumor tissue in lung cancer (dated by TCRdb to the late 2010s). With regard to the full study: Of the cohort, about 11 patients had adenocarcinoma, 2 had squamous cell carcinoma and 1 had small cell lung cancer. TCRbeta CDR3 sequencing was performed on about 29 paired specimens, with one tumor sample and one normal lung sample collected per patient. Bulk TCRbeta repertoires were compared between lung tumor tissue and matched distant non-tumor lung tissue obtained from fewer than 16 lung cancer patients. Sequencing produced around 130,000,000 productive TCRbeta reads in total, an average of approximately 4.5 million reads per sample. Ages among the approximately 15 patients ranged from about 30 to 80 years, there were some 10 men and 5 women, and disease was at TNM stage I to III.

Library method: multiplex PCR. The data were produced on an Illumina HiSeq 2500. TCRbeta libraries were constructed through three rounds of nested PCR with primers (Table S4) according to protocols modified from ARM-PCR. PCR products of 200-500 bp were gel-excised and purified with the QIAquick gel extraction kit before sequencing. The authors' pipeline ran thus. Trimmomatic was used to clean the reads, FLASH merged the cleaned reads into complete CDR3 sequences, and MiTCR assigned the sequences to V(D)J germline segments. Clonal diversity was computed as the inverse Simpson's index with VDJtools. A read counted as productive if the sequence was in-frame and lacked a premature stop codon. TCRdb itself trimmed the public reads at Q25 with fastp, ran MiXCR and retained productive beta chains. Every entry covers one CDR3 protein and lists the most common genes and DNA from its rows. These V and J calls originate from TCRdb's pipeline instead of the authors' own analysis. This sample gives 220,000 or so distinct CDR3 sequences in total; less than 80% of them show up just once. Less than 25% of the sample is taken by the ten largest.

Findings and caveats that apply to the study as a whole: TCR diversity was significantly higher in younger patients, and higher tumor TCR diversity was associated with shorter overall and disease-free survival. Peripheral blood was not sequenced, so blood TCRbeta repertoires in these lung cancer patients were not examined. Only roughly 16 patients were in the cohort, and the authors stated that larger samples and more detailed clinical data are needed. A significantly larger cumulative share of the repertoire was made up by the top 100 clones in normal lung than in tumor tissue. Neither the sequencing platform nor unique molecular identifiers are named or mentioned anywhere in the methods. Significantly higher TCR diversity (inverse Simpson) was observed in tumor tissue than in normal lung tissue (approximately 430 vs 150, P = 0.0075, Mann-Whitney U test).

Inclusive of the bounding cysteine and phenylalanine, the CDR3 is 15 residues long. The CDR3 DNA has 45 bases and is translated from base 1. CDR1 and CDR2 (MNHNS, SASEGT) derive from the germline V gene. The trim is 6 bases for V and 7 bases for J, with a gap of 19 bases between the germline ends. This clonotype was found a few times. No cognate antigen has been identified for it. Base qualities are not provided; no much larger clone lies one nucleotide away. RNA was isolated from bulk unsorted tissue, and RNA quality was assessed with a NanoDrop ND-1000 and an Agilent 2100. Newly diagnosed lung cancer patients without prior chemotherapy who had been admitted for thoracic surgery in China between August and November 2014 were enrolled as donors. Anyone who had undergone radiotherapy or chemotherapy before, or who had another cancer at the same time, was left out of the study. Surgical tissue pieces of about 1-2.2 cm3 were preserved in RNAlater solution and were kept at -80 degrees C until use.

This clonotype originated in a man in his 60s with non-small cell lung cancer. The sequenced sample consisted of lung tumor tissue. The rearrangement joined TRBV6-1 to TRBJ2-1; tentative D gene TRBD2, with 6 bases matching. This receptor carries the CDR3 CASRRGRRRGNEQFF. The sequenced DNA is TGTGCCAGCAGGCGGGGACGGCGCCGGGGGAATGAGCAGTTCTTC.